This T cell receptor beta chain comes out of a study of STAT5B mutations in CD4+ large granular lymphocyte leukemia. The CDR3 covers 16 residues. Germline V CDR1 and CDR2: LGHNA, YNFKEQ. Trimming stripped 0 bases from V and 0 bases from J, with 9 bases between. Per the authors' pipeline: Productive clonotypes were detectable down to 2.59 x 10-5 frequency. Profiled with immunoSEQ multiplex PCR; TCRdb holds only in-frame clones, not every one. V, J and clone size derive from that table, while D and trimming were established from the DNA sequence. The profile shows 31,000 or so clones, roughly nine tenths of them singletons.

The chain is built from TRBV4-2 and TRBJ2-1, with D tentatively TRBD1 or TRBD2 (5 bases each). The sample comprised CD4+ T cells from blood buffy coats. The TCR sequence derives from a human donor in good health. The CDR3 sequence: CASSQDWGNSYNEQFF. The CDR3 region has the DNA TGTGCCAGCAGCCAAGATTGGGGGAACTCCTACAATGAGCAGTTCTTC.